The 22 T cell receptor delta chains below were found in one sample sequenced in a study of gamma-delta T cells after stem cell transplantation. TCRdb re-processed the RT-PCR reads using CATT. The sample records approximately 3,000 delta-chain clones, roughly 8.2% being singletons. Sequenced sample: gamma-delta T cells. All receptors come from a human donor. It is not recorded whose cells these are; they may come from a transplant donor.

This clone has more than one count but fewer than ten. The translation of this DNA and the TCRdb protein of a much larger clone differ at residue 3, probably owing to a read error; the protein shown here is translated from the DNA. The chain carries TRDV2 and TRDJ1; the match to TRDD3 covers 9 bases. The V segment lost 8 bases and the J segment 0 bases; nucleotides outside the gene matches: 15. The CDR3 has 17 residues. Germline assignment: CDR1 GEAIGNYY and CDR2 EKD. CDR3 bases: TGTGCCTATGTGATTCGGGGGATACTCGGCTACACCGATAAACTCATCTTT. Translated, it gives CAYVIRGILGYTDKLIF.

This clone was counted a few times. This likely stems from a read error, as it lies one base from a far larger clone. As DNA, the CDR3 is TGTGCCTGTGACGGACTGGGGGATGGAGCACAACTCTTCTTT. Translating it yields CACDGLGDGAQLFF. The genes are TRDV2 and TRDJ2; 10 nucleotides align to TRDD3. J was trimmed by 7 bases and V by 3 bases; bases with no gene match: 4. The CDR3 sequence is 14 residues long. The germline gives CDR1 GEAIGNYY, CDR2 EKD.

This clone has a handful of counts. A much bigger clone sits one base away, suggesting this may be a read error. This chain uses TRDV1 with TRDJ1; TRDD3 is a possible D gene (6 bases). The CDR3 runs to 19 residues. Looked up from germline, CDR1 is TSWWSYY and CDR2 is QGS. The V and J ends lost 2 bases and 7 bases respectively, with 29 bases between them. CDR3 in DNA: TGTGCTCTTGGGGAAAACAAACCCCACCCGCACTGGGACGGGGGTAAACTCATCTTT. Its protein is CALGENKPHPHWDGGKLIF.

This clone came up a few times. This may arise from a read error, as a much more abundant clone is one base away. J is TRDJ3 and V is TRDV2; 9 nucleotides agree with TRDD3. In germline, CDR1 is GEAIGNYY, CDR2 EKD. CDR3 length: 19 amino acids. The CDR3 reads CACDLTGGMRSWGTRQMFF. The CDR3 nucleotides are TGTGCCTGTGACCTTACTGGGGGAATGCGCTCCTGGGGCACCCGACAGATGTTTTTC.

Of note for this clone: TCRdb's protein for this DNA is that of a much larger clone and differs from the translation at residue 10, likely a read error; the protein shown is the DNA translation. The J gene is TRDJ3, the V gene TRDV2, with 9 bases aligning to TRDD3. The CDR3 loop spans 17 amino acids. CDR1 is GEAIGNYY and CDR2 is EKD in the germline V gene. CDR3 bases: TGTGCCTGTGACTACTGGGGGAGCTCCCGGGACACCCGACAGATGTTTTTC. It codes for CACDYWGSSRDTRQMFF.

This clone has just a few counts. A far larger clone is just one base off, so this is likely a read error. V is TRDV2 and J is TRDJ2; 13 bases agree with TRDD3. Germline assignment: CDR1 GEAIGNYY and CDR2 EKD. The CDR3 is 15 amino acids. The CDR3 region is CACDILGDTTVQLFF. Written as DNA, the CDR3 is TGTGCCTGTGACATACTGGGGGATACGACAGTACAACTCTTCTTT.

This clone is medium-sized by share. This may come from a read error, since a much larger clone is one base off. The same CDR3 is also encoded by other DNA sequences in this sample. This chain's CDR3 is CACDTGGSSWDTRQMFF. CDR3 DNA: TGTGCCTGTGACACCGGGGGAAGCTCCTGGGACACCCGACAGATGTTTTTC. The J gene is TRDJ3, the V gene TRDV2; D perhaps matches TRDD3 (6 bases). Trimming shortened V by 0 bases and J by 0 bases, and 8 bases separated the two germline ends. The CDR3 runs 17 residues. Germline V CDR1 and CDR2: GEAIGNYY, EKD.

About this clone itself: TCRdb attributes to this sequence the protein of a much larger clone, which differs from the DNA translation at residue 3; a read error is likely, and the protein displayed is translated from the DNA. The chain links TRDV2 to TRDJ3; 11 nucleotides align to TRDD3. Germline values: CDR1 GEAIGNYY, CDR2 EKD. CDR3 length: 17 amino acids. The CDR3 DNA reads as TGTGCCCGTGACACTGGGGGATACTCCTGGGACACCCGACAGATGTTTTTC. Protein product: CARDTGGYSWDTRQMFF.

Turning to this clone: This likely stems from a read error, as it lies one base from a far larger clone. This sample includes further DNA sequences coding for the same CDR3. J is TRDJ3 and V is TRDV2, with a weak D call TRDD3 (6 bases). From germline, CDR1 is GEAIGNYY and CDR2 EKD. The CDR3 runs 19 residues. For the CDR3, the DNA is TGTGCCTGTGACACCTGGGGGGCCGTCGACTCCTGGGACACCCGACAGATGTTCTTC. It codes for CACDTWGAVDSWDTRQMFF.

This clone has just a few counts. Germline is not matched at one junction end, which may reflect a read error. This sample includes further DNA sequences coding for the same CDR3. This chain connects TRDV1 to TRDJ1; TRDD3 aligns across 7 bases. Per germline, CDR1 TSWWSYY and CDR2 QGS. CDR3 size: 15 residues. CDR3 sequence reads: CALGELVLLGDKLIF. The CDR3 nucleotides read TGTGCCCTTGGGGAACTAGTATTACTGGGGGATAAACTCATCTTT.

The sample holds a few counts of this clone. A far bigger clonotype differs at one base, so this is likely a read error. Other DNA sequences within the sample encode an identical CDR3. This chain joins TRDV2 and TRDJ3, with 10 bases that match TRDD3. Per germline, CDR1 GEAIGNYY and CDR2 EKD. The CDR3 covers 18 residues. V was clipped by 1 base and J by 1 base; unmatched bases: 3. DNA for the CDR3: TGTGCCTGTGACACGGTGGGGGATACTTCCTGGGACACCCGACAGATGTTTTTC. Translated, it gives CACDTVGDTSWDTRQMFF.

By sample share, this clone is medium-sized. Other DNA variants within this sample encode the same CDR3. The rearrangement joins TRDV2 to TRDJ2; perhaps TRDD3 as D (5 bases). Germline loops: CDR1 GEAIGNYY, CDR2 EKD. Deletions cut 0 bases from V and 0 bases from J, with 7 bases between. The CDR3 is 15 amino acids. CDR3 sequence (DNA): TGTGCCTGTGACACCTGGGGAGCTTTGACAGCACAACTCTTCTTT. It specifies CACDTWGALTAQLFF.

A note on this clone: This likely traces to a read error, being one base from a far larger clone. The CDR3 is CARGGSTTLTAQLFF. CDR3 nucleotides: TGTGCCCGTGGGGGGTCCACTACTTTGACAGCACAACTCTTCTTT. The V and J genes are TRDV2 and TRDJ2; TRDD3 might be the D (6 bases). CDR1 is GEAIGNYY, CDR2 EKD, per germline. This CDR3 region has 15 residues. The V gene lost 9 bases and the J gene lost 0 bases, with 16 bases spanning the gap.

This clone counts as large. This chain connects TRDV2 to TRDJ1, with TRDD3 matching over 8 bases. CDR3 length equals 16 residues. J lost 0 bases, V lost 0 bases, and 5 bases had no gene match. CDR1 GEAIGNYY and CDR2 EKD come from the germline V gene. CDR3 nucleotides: TGTGCCTGTGACACCGGGGGACTGGGGGACACCGATAAACTCATCTTT. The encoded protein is CACDTGGLGDTDKLIF.

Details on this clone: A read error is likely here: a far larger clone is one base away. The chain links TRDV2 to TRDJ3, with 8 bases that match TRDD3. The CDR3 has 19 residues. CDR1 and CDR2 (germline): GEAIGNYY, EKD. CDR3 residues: CACDTVLGASSWDARQMFF. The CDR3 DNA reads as TGTGCCTGTGACACCGTACTGGGGGCTAGCTCCTGGGACGCCCGACAGATGTTTTTC.

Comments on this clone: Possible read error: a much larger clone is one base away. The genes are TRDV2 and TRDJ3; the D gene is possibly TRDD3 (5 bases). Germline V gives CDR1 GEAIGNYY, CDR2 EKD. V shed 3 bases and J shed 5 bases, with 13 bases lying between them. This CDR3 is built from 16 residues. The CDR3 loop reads CACDAVDTRDTRQMFF. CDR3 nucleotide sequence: TGTGCCTGTGACGCCGTTGATACCCGGGACACCCGACAGATGTTTTTC.

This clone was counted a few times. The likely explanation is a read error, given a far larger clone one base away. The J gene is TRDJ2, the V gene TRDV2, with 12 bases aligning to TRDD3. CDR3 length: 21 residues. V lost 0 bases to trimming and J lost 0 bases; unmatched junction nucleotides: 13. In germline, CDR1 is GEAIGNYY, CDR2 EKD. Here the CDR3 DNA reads TGTGCCTGTGACACCCTCGTACTGGGGGATACCCAAGGGCCTTTGACAGCACAACTCTTCTTT. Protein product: CACDTLVLGDTQGPLTAQLFF.

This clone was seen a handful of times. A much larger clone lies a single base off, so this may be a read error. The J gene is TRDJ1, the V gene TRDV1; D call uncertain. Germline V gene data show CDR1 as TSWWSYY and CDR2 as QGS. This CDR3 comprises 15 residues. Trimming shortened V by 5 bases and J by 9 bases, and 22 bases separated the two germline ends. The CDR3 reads CALGNYYIQTLELIF. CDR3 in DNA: TGTGCTCTTGGGAATTACTACATACAGACCCTTGAACTCATCTTT.

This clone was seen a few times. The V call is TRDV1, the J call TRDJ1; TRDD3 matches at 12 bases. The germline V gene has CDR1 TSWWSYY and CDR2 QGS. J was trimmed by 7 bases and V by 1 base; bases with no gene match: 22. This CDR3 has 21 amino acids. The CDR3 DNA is TGTGCTCTTGGGGAACGGGTCCTACGTACTGGGGGATACTGTGTGAGACGTAAACTCATCTTT. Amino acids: CALGERVLRTGGYCVRRKLIF.

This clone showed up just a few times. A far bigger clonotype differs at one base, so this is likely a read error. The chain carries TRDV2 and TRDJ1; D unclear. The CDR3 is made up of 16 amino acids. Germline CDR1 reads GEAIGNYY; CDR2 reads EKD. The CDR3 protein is CACDTGAVPYTDKPIF. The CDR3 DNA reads TGTGCCTGTGACACCGGTGCGGTCCCGTACACCGATAAACCCATCTTT.

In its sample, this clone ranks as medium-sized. The CDR3 DNA reads TGTGCTCTTGGGGACCCTAACTGGGAGACAGCACAACTCTTCTTT. Translated: CALGDPNWETAQLFF. The rearrangement links TRDV1 to TRDJ2; D may be TRDD3 (6 bases). This CDR3 has 15 residues. The germline V gene has CDR1 TSWWSYY and CDR2 QGS. Trimming removed 3 bases at V and 4 bases at J, with 12 bases between.

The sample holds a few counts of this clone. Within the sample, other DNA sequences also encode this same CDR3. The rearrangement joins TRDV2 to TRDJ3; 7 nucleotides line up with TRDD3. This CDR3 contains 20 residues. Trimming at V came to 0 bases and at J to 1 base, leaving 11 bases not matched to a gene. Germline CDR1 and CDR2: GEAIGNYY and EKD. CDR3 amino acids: CACDTQFGILGSWDTRQMFF. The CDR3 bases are TGTGCCTGTGACACCCAGTTCGGGATACTAGGTTCCTGGGACACCCGACAGATGTTTTTC.